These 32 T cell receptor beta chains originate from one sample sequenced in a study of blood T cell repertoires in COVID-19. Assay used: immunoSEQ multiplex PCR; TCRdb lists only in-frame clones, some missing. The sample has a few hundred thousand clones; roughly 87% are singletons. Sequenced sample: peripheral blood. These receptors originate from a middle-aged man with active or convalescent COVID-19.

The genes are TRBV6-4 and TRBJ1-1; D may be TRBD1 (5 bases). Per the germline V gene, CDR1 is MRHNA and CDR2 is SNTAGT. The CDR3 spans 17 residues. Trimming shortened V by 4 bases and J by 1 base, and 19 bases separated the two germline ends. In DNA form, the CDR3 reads TGTGCCAGCAGTGTGTTCCCGGGGCTGGAGGGGAACACTGAAGCTTTCTTT. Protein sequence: CASSVFPGLEGNTEAFF.

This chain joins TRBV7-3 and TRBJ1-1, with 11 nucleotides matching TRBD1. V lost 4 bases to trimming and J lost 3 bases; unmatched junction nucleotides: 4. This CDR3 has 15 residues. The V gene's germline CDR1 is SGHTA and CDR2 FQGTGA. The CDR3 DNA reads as TGTGCCAGCAGCTCATTGGGACAGGGGGACACTGAAGCTTTCTTT. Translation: CASSSLGQGDTEAFF.

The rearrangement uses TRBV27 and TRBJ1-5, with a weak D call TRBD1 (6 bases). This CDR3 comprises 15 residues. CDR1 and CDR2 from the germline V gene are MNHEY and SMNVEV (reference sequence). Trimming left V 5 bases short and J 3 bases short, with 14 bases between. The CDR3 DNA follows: TGTGCCAGCAGTCCGCCCGACAGGATCAATCAGCCCCAGCATTTT. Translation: CASSPPDRINQPQHF.

The CDR3 DNA reads as TGTGCCAGCAGTGGGACTTTAGGGGTTAACGAGCAGTACTTC. It is translated as CASSGTLGVNEQYF. The V and J genes are TRBV28 and TRBJ2-7; D possibly corresponds to TRBD2 (6 bases). The V end lost 5 bases, the J end lost 5 bases, and 16 bases lay between the germline ends. Germline V gene sequence: CDR1 MDHEN, CDR2 SYDVKM. The CDR3 runs to 14 residues.

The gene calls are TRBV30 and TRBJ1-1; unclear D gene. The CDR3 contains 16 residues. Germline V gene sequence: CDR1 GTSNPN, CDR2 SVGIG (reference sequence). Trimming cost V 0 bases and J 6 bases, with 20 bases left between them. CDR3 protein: CAWSVKFRPQAAEAFF. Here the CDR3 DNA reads TGTGCCTGGAGTGTTAAGTTTCGGCCCCAGGCCGCTGAAGCTTTCTTT.

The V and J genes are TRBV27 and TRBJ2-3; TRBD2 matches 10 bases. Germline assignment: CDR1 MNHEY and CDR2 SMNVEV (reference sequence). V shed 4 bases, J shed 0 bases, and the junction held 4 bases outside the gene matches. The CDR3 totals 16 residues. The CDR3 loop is CASSSSGGVSTDTQYF. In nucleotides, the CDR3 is TGTGCCAGCAGTTCCAGCGGGGGGGTTAGCACAGATACGCAGTATTTT.

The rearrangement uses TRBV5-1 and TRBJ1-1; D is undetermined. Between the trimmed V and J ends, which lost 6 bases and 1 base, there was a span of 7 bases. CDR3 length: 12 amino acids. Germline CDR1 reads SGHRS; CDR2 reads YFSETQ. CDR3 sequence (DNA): TGCGCCAGCATGCGGGAGAACACTGAAGCTTTCTTT. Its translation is CASMRENTEAFF.

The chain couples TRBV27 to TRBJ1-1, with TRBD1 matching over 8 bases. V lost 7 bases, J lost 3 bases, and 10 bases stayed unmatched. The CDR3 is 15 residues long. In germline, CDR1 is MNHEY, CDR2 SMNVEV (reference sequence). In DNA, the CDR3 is TGTGCCAGCACTCGGCGGACAGGGTCGGACACTGAAGCTTTCTTT. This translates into CASTRRTGSDTEAFF.

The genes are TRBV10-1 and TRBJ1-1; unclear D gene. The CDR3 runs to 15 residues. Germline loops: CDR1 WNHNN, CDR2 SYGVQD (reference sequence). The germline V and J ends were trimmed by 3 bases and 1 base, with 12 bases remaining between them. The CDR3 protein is CASSEALAGNTEAFF. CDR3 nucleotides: TGCGCCAGCAGTGAAGCCCTTGCGGGGAACACTGAAGCTTTCTTT.

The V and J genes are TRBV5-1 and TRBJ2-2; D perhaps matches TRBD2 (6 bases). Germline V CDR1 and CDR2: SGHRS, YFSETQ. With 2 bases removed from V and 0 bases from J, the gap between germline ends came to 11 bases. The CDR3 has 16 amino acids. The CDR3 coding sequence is TGCGCCAGCAGCTTTAGCGGATTAGCGAACACCGGGGAGCTGTTTTTT. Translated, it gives CASSFSGLANTGELFF.

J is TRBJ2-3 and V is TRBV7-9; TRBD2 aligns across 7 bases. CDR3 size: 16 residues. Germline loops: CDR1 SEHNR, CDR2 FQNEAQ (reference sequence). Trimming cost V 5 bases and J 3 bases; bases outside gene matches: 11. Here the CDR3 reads CASSEGRWGGTDTQYF. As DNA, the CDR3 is TGTGCCAGCAGCGAAGGACGTTGGGGGGGAACAGATACGCAGTATTTT.

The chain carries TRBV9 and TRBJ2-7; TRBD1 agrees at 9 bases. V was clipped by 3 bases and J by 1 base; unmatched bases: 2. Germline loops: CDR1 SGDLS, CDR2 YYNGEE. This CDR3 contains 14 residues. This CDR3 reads CASSATGGSYEQYF. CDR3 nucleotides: TGTGCCAGCAGCGCGACAGGGGGATCCTACGAGCAGTACTTC.

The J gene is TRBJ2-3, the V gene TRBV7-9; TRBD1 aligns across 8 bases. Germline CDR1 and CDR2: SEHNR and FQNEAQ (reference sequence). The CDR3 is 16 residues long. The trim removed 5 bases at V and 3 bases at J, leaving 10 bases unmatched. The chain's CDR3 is CASSRDRGGWTDTQYF. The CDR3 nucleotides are TGTGCCAGCAGCCGTGACAGGGGAGGCTGGACAGATACGCAGTATTTT.

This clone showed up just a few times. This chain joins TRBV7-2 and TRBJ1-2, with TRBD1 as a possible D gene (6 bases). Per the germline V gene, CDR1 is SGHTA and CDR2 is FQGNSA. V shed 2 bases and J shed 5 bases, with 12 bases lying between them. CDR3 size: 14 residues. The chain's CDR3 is CASSLRTVRYGYTF. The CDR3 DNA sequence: TGTGCCAGCAGCTTACGGACAGTGAGATATGGCTACACCTTC.

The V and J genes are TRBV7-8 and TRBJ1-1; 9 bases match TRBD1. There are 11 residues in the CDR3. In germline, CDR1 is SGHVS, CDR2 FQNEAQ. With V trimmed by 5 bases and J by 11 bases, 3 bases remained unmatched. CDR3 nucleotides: TGTGCCAGCAGCGCCGGACAGGGGGCTTTCTTT. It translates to CASSAGQGAFF.

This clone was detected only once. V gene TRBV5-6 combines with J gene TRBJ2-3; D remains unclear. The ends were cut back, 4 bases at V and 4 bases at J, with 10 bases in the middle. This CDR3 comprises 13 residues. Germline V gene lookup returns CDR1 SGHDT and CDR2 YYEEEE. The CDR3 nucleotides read TGTGCCAGCAGCCCCATCTCGGCAGATACGCAGTATTTT. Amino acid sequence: CASSPISADTQYF.

CDR3 DNA sequence: TGCGCCAGCAGCTTACAGGGGGCTGAAGGAAACACCATATATTTT. Its protein product is CASSLQGAEGNTIYF. The chain couples TRBV5-1 to TRBJ1-3; 9 bases map to TRBD1. Germline-derived CDR1 and CDR2 are SGHRS and YFSETQ. J lost 4 bases, V lost 2 bases, and 4 bases had no gene match. This CDR3 comprises 15 residues.

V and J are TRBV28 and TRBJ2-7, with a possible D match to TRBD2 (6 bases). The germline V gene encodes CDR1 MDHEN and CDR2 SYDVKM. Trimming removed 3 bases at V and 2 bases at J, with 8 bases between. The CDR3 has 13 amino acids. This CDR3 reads CASSLGGPYEQYF. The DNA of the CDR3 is TGTGCCAGCAGTTTGGGAGGTCCCTACGAGCAGTACTTC.

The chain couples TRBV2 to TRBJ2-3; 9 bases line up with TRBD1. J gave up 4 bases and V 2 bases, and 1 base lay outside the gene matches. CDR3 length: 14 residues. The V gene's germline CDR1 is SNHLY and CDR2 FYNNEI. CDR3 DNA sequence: TGTGCCAGCAGTGAAAGGACAGGGGCAGATACGCAGTATTTT. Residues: CASSERTGADTQYF.

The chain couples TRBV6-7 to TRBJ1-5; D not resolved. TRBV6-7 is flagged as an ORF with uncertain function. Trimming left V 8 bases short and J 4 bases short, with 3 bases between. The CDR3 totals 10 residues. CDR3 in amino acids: CASPNQPQHF. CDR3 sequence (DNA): TGTGCCAGCCCGAATCAGCCCCAGCATTTT.

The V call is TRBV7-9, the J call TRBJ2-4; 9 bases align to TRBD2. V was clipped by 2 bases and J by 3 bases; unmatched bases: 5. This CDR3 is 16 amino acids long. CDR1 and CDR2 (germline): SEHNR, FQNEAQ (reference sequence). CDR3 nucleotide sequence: TGTGCCAGCAGCTTACTCAGACTAGCGGACAAAAACATTCAGTACTTC. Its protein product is CASSLLRLADKNIQYF.

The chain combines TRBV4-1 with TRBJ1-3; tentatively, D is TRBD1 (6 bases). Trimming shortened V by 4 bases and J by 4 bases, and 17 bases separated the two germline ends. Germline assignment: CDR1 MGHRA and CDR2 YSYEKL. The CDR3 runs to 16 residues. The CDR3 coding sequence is TGCGCCAGCAGCCTCCCGGGGGCGGGGGTCGGAAACACCATATATTTT. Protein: CASSLPGAGVGNTIYF.

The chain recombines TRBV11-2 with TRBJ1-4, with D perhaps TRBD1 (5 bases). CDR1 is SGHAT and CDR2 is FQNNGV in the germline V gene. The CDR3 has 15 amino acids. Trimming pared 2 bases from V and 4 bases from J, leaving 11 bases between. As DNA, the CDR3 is TGTGCCAGCAGCTTATCCAGGGACTTTAATGAAAAACTGTTTTTT. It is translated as CASSLSRDFNEKLFF. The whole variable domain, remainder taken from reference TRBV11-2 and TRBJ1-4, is EAGVAQSPRYKIIEKRQSVAFWCNPISGHATLYWYQQILGQGPKLLIQFQNNGVVDDSQLPKDRFSAERLKGVDSTLKIQPAKLEDSAVYLCASSLSRDFNEKLFFGSGTQLSVL.

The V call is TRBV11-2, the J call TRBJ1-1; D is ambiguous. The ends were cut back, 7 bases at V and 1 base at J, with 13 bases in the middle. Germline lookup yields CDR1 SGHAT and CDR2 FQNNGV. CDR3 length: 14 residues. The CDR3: CASTSGRKNTEAFF. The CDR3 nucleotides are TGTGCCAGCACCTCAGGAAGGAAGAACACTGAAGCTTTCTTT. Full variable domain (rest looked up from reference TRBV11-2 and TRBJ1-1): EAGVAQSPRYKIIEKRQSVAFWCNPISGHATLYWYQQILGQGPKLLIQFQNNGVVDDSQLPKDRFSAERLKGVDSTLKIQPAKLEDSAVYLCASTSGRKNTEAFFGQGTRLTVV.

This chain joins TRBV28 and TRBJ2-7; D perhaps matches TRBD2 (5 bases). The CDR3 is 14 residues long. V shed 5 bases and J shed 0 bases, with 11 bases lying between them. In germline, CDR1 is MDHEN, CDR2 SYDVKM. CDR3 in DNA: TGTGCCAGCAGTCGGACGGGAAGCTCCTACGAGCAGTACTTC. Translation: CASSRTGSSYEQYF. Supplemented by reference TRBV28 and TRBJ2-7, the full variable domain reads DVKVTQSSRYLVKRTGEKVFLECVQDMDHENMFWYRQDPGLGLRLIYFSYDVKMKEKGDIPEGYSVSREKKERFSLILESASTNQTSMYLCASSRTGSSYEQYFGPGTRLTVT.

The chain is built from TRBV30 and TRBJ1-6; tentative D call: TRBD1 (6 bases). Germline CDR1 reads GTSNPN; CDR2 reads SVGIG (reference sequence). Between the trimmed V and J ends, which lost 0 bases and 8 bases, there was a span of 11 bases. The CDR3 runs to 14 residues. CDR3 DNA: TGTGCCTGGAGTGTAGGGGCAGGGGATTCACCCCTCCACTTT. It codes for CAWSVGAGDSPLHF.

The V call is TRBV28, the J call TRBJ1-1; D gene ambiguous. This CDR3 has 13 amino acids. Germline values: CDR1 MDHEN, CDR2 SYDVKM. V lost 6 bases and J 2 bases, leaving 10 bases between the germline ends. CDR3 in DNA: TGTGCCAGCAGGGTACGGGGTAACACTGAAGCTTTCTTT. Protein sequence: CASRVRGNTEAFF.

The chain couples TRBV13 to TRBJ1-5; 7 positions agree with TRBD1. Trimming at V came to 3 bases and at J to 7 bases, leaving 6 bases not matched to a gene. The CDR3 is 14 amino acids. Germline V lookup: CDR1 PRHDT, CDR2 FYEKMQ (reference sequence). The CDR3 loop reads CASSFRQGGQPQHF. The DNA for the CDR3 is TGTGCCAGCAGCTTTAGACAGGGTGGCCAGCCCCAGCATTTT.

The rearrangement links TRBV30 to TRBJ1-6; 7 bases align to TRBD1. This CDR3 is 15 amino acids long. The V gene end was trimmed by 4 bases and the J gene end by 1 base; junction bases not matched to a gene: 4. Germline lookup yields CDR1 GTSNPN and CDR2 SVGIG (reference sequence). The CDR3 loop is CAWNTGVSYNSPLHF. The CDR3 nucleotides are TGTGCCTGGAATACAGGGGTATCCTATAATTCACCCCTCCACTTT.

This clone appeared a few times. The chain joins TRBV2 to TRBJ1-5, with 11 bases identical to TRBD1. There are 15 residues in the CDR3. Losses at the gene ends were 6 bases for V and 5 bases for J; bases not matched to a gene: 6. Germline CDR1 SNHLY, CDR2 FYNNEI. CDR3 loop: CASSGQGARDQPQHF. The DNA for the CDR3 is TGTGCCAGCAGCGGACAGGGGGCGAGAGATCAGCCCCAGCATTTT.

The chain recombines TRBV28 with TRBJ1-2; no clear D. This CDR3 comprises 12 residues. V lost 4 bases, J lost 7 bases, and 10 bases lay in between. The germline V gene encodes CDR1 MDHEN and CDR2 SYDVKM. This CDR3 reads CASSYLRGGYTF. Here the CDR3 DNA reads TGTGCCAGCAGTTACCTCCGGGGTGGCTACACCTTC.

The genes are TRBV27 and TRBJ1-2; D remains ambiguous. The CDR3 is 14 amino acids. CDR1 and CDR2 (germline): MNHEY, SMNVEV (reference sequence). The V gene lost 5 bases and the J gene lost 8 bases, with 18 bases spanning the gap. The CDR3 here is CASSGPFGSHGYTF. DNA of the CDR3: TGTGCCAGCAGTGGGCCATTCGGTTCGCACGGCTACACCTTC.